Below, one T cell receptor (beta chain) is given with its context. As yet, its antigen is unknown. The data derive from a study of CD8 T cells in ankylosing spondylitis. Findings of the study overall: Within ankylosing spondylitis blood, a TCR beta motif made up of roughly eight highly homologous variants appeared to be characteristic. Some motif variants had been reported before (in reactive arthritis synovial fluid and blood).

Scientists made TCR beta libraries using quantitative 5'-RACE with molecular barcodes. One entry per CDR3 protein results from TCRdb running MiXCR on the 5' RACE reads. In the table there are approximately 140,000 distinct CDR3 sequences, more than 15% of which are singletons. Trimming took off 3 bases at V and 5 bases at J, with 17 bases between the two ends. Germline V gives CDR1 MDHEN, CDR2 SYDVKM. The CDR3 is made up of 15 amino acids. The TCR comes from a male donor with ankylosing spondylitis. Sequenced material: blood, either unsorted or a sorted T cell fraction (not recorded which). V usage is TRBV28 and J usage is TRBJ2-7; no firm D call. CDR3 sequence: CASSFKPILWNEQYF. In nucleotides, the CDR3 is TGTGCCAGCAGTTTCAAGCCGATCTTATGGAACGAGCAGTACTTC.